A selection of T cell receptor beta chains follows, all from one sample in a study of blood T cell repertoires in COVID-19. Produced via immunoSEQ multiplex PCR; TCRdb's table is partial and in-frame only. The table lists about 160,000 clones, about 91% of them singletons. The sample taken for sequencing was peripheral blood. These receptors originate from a woman aged 60-70 years who had recovered from COVID-19. CDR3s leave out the opening cysteine and the closing phenylalanine or tryptophan. Each record gives: V gene, CDR3 protein.

V: TRBV19; CDR3: ASSTLGTDQETQY
V: TRBV7-6; CDR3: ASRATGQGGSSYNSPLH
V: TRBV5-8; CDR3: ASSLERGGNTIY
V: TRBV3-1/TRBV3-2; CDR3: ASSQVGRNSPLH
V: TRBV18; CDR3: ASSTDRAEAF
V: TRBV29-1; CDR3: STTSGGQETQY
V: TRBV27; CDR3: ASSKWTFGQETQY
V: TRBV7-8; CDR3: ASSPYSGTASYEQY
V: TRBV5-4; CDR3: ASSLGTRPYEQY
V: TRBV5-6; CDR3: ASSLEGRGGVDTQY
V: TRBV24-1; CDR3: ATSEPRGGGETQY
V: TRBV24-1; CDR3: ATSDAVSVTDTQY
V: TRBV28; CDR3: ASRGAGWSGYT
V: TRBV3-1/TRBV3-2; CDR3: ASSPDQGPDTDTQY
V: TRBV4-1; CDR3: ASSPPGTGDTGELF
V: TRBV6-4; CDR3: ASGRTGGDANTGELF
V: TRBV3-1/TRBV3-2; CDR3: ASEGGASYEQY
V: TRBV2; CDR3: ASSERAGGPPGELF
V: TRBV7-9; CDR3: ASSVDQGYNQPQH
V: TRBV7-2; CDR3: ASSSWTGDIDTQY